This T cell receptor (beta chain) was sequenced during a study of T cell changes during pregnancy in multiple sclerosis. The CDR3 sequence is 15 residues long. Trimming took 8 bases from V and 6 from J, leaving 19 bases between them. The V gene's germline CDR1 is MNHNS and CDR2 SASEGT. Clones were sequenced by immunoSEQ multiplex PCR, and TCRdb holds only the in-frame ones, with some missing. The data show 40,000 to 50,000 clones, less than 95% seen once. This clone appeared once. This specimen consisted of CD8+ T cells from peripheral blood mononuclear cells, obtained in the first trimester of pregnancy. V and J are TRBV6-1 and TRBJ2-2; TRBD2 might be the D (7 bases). This receptor was identified in a female donor with multiple sclerosis, enrolled in a pregnancy study. The CDR3 loop reads CASSMEGGGPGELFF. CDR3 in DNA: TGTGCCAGCTCTATGGAGGGGGGAGGGCCCGGGGAGCTGTTTTTT.